These T cell receptor beta chains were read from a single sample in a study of shared clonotypes between healthy human individuals. The data were produced by immunoSEQ multiplex PCR, yet TCRdb's version contains in-frame clones alone and is incomplete. Of approximately 530,000 clones in the sample, more than 95% were seen once. The sequenced sample consisted of naive CD4+ T cells sorted from blood. These receptors were collected from a woman in her thirties in good health. Both conserved end residues are trimmed from each CDR3.

TRBV19	TRBJ1-5	ASSAVGNQPQH
TRBV5-1	TRBJ1-1	ASRVTPGTVNTEAF
TRBV7-3	TRBJ2-2	ASSSNPGQGTGELF
TRBV28	TRBJ2-3	ASSSGSEVADTQY
TRBV5-4	TRBJ2-1	ASSPPPPSTHEQF
TRBV5-6	TRBJ2-3	ASSFRGTRRTDTQY
TRBV5-1	TRBJ2-2	ASRRETLSGRASGELF
TRBV2	TRBJ1-2	ASSEEVGVWLTLYGYT
TRBV6-1	TRBJ1-2	ASSAQGGFLYGYT
TRBV11-3	TRBJ2-6	ASSLGGQAGANVLT
TRBV29-1	TRBJ1-3	SVAGDSGSTIY
TRBV19	TRBJ2-7	ASSIVGQGTYEQY
TRBV5-4	TRBJ2-7	ASSGAPSSGSTYEQY
TRBV11-1	.	ASSLRDRGYEQY
TRBV2	TRBJ1-5	ASSEGPMGKMAQH
TRBV10-3	TRBJ2-7	AISVGQGYEQY
TRBV7-2	TRBJ1-2	ASSLESRANGYT
TRBV7-9	TRBJ2-2	ASSGLAGGRGGELF
TRBV14	TRBJ2-1	ASSQKGLAGEAYNEQF
TRBV14	TRBJ1-3	ASSIRTGGVSGNTIY
TRBV7-3	TRBJ2-2	ASSENELRTGELF
TRBV14	TRBJ2-1	ASSQVFYSHNEQF
TRBV5-1	TRBJ1-1	ASSPRGARDTEAF
TRBV6-4	TRBJ1-2	ASSDYFGNRAGYT
TRBV9	TRBJ2-1	ASSAQVGGRAAYNEQF
TRBV25-1	TRBJ2-3	ASSRLADSTDTQY
TRBV6-5	TRBJ2-5	ASSTRDARETQY
TRBV19	TRBJ1-2	ASQYLGQGFGYT
TRBV28	TRBJ1-5	ASSLIGQGHQPQH
TRBV19	TRBJ1-5	ASSIQLNQPQH
TRBV4-1	TRBJ2-1	ASSQVWVTPYNEQF
TRBV2	TRBJ1-4	ASSRQGAPNEKLF
TRBV2	TRBJ2-2	ASKGQGRTRGTGELF
TRBV4-1	.	ASSQGGQGFYEQY
TRBV12-5	TRBJ1-1	ASGPEVGTEAF
TRBV5-4	TRBJ1-4	ASSRTGGETNEKLF
TRBV4-1	TRBJ2-1	ASSQDGWTDNEQF
TRBV28	TRBJ1-6	ASSTNSPLH
TRBV5-6	TRBJ2-5	ASSWGTPQETQY
TRBV4-1	TRBJ2-2	ASSQGQGRTGELF
TRBV30	.	AWSVSFGGSYEQY